Reported below is one TCR beta chain. This receptor's antigen is unknown. No base-level quality is on record; no much larger clone is a single base apart. Library preparation was by the immunoSEQ multiplex PCR assay. TCRdb obtained this table from immuneACCESS and retained in-frame rearrangements with V and J assigned. These tables miss some clones; where compared with another copy, unresolved V genes account for less than half of the shortfall, and the remainder is unexplained. Here the sample has around 110,000 clones; 85% to 95% occur a single time. The leading ten clones occupy about 0.78% of the sample. From the cysteine up to the phenylalanine, the CDR3 has a length of 12 residues. This entry keeps only the CDR3 DNA: 36 bases, framed from base 1. V is reduced by 8 bases and J by 0 bases, leaving a spacing of 2 bases between them. Looking up the germline V gene (reference sequence) yields CDR1 SGHAT and CDR2 FQDESV.

The sample comes from a study of T cell changes during pregnancy in multiple sclerosis (dated by TCRdb to 2018 to 2020). About the study as a whole: The study looked at changes in the T cell repertoire across pregnancy in women with multiple sclerosis.

Recombination joined TRBV11-1 with TRBJ2-6; confidence is insufficient to name the D gene. Source: peripheral blood, taken in the third trimester of pregnancy. The sequence came from a female donor in good health, enrolled as a control in a pregnancy study. This receptor carries the CDR3 CASYSGANVLTF. The DNA sequence reads TGTGCCAGCTACTCTGGGGCCAACGTCCTGACTTTC.